This entry describes one T cell receptor beta chain. Using two-round multiplex PCR, the authors amplified TCR beta CDR3 from genomic DNA. Primers (each specific to one TRBV or TRBJ gene) were used in first-round PCR. Each CDR3 protein gets one entry after TCRdb re-called the multiplex PCR reads with MiXCR. This table holds 9,000 to 13,000 distinct CDR3 sequences, 45% to 65% found once. This entry comes from a study of prognosis after radiotherapy for stage I lung cancer. Study as a whole: Recruitment took place in Nanjing, China, where patients with stage I non-small cell lung cancer were enrolled between early 2018 and 2019.

V dropped 1 base and J dropped 9 bases, with 9 bases sitting between them. The length of the CDR3 is 12 residues. Germline V lookup: CDR1 SNHLY, CDR2 FYNNEI. This clonotype was obtained from a donor aged 50 or older with non-small cell lung cancer. V gene TRBV2 combines with J gene TRBJ2-5; D is tentatively TRBD1 or TRBD2 (5 bases each). Sequences were derived from PBMCs, sampled before or after stereotactic body radiation therapy (not recorded which). CDR3 residues: CASSEDRGAQYF. For the CDR3, the DNA is TGTGCCAGCAGTGAAGATAGAGGGGCCCAGTACTTC. Full variable domain (rest looked up from reference TRBV2 and TRBJ2-5): EPEVTQTPSHQVTQMGQEVILRCVPISNHLYFYWYRQILGQKVEFLVSFYNNEISEKSEIFDDQFSVERPDGSNFTLKIRSTKLEDSAMYFCASSEDRGAQYFGPGTRLLVL.